What follows is one TCR beta chain and its context. The antigen is unknown. Looked up from germline, CDR1 is SGHTA and CDR2 is FQGNSA. The CDR3 consists of 16 residues. Unmatched junction bases numbered 11, after V lost 10 bases and J lost 6 bases. The data were taken from a study of T cell responses to AZD1222 COVID-19 vaccine. Study-level results: A mostly white British donor set with more females was recruited, and clonal diversity was possibly underestimated. None of the repertoires were sampled until the peak T cell response had passed. Only a handful of AZD1222 recipients, several in all, had baseline seropositivity. Within unmutated variant regions lay the reported targets of nearly half of spike-specific TCRs.

Sequencing was performed with immunoSEQ multiplex PCR; in TCRdb, only in-frame clones are kept and a portion is missing. The sample includes 100,000 or so clones, 88% of them seen just once. The rearrangement uses TRBV7-2 and TRBJ2-3; 15 bases map to TRBD2. Sequencing used peripheral blood, obtained on day 0 of AZD1222 vaccination. This receptor was taken from an adult in good health. The CDR3 region has the DNA TGTGCCACAGAAAGGACTAGCGGGAGGGCCGGTGATACGCAGTATTTT. Encoded protein: CATERTSGRAGDTQYF.